This is a list of T cell receptor beta chains from one sample in a study of cytomegalovirus exposure and HLA in healthy donors. The assay was immunoSEQ multiplex PCR, and TCRdb's table has in-frame clones only and misses some. The data show roughly 150,000 clones, approximately 86% seen once. Sequencing was performed on PBMCs. These receptors all stem from a woman aged 18-29 years in good health and CMV-seronegative. Each CDR3 is given with its conserved first and last residue. A D gene is named only where the DNA matches it firmly. Clone size, where shown, is once, few, many, or a class for clones that have expanded.

clone size,D gene,J gene,V gene,CDR3 DNA,CDR3 protein
.,.,TRBJ2-7,TRBV7-2,TGTGCCAGCAGCCGGACTCCCTACGAGCAGTACTTC,CASSRTPYEQYF
.,.,TRBJ1-1,TRBV6-5,TGTGCCAGCAGTTACGGAGGGAACACTGAAGCTTTCTTT,CASSYGGNTEAFF
.,.,TRBJ2-1,TRBV7-9,TGTGCCAGCAGTTGGACAGCGTACAATGAGCAGTTCTTC,CASSWTAYNEQFF
.,.,TRBJ1-5,TRBV19,TGTGCCAGTGGGCAGGACAGAGGAAATCAGCCCCAGCATTTT,CASGQDRGNQPQHF
.,TRBD2,TRBJ2-1,TRBV6-5,TGTGCCAGCAGTCGGCCCTCCGACGGGGGGGATGAGCAGTTCTTC,CASSRPSDGGDEQFF
once,.,TRBJ1-2,TRBV19,TGTGCCAGTAGTCCCGCGGGGGGTAACTATGGCTACACCTTC,CASSPAGGNYGYTF
.,.,TRBJ2-5,TRBV11-3,TGTGCCAGCAGCTTAGAACAACAGGAACCCCAAGAGACCCAGTACTTC,CASSLEQQEPQETQYF
.,.,TRBJ1-1,TRBV6-1,TGTGCCAGCAGTGAAGCGAGGAGGGCCCGCACTGAAGCTTTCTTT,CASSEARRARTEAFF
.,TRBD2,TRBJ2-3,TRBV7-3,TGTGCCAGCAGCTTGAGCGGGGGGGCCACAGATACGCAGTATTTT,CASSLSGGATDTQYF
.,TRBD1,TRBJ1-2,TRBV28,TGTGCCAGCAGTTCCGGGACAGGGGTCTATGGCTACACCTTC,CASSSGTGVYGYTF
few,.,TRBJ1-4,TRBV19,TGTGCCAGTACCCTAGCGAGGCAGGGTGACGAAAAACTGTTTTTT,CASTLARQGDEKLFF
once,.,TRBJ2-7,TRBV5-6,TGTGCCAGCAGCTTGAAAGGTTCCCTAGCCTACGAGCAGTACTTC,CASSLKGSLAYEQYF
.,.,TRBJ2-7,TRBV13,TGTGCCAGCAGCTTAATGGGGGGAGGCTCCTACGAGCAGTACTTC,CASSLMGGGSYEQYF
.,.,TRBJ2-7,TRBV5-5,TGTGCCAGCAGCTCCCTTGAGAACGAGCAGTACTTC,CASSSLENEQYF
.,TRBD1,TRBJ2-7,TRBV5-1,TGCGCCAGCAGCTTGGATGGACAGGTGAGAGAGCAGTACTTC,CASSLDGQVREQYF
.,TRBD1,TRBJ1-1,TRBV19,TGTGCCAGTAGTAGTCAGGGGGCGCGGAGGACTGAAGCTTTCTTT,CASSSQGARRTEAFF
.,.,TRBJ2-1,TRBV27,TGTGCCAGCACGACTAGGCGACAAGCCAATGAGCAGTTCTTC,CASTTRRQANEQFF
.,TRBD1,TRBJ2-7,TRBV5-1,TGCGCCAGCAGCTTGGCCGGGACAGGGGGCGACAAGCAGTACTTC,CASSLAGTGGDKQYF
.,.,TRBJ1-5,TRBV12-5,TGTGCTAGTGGTTTGGGGCTTATCCGGGACTCAACTTCCAATCAGCCCCAGCATTTT,CASGLGLIRDSTSNQPQHF
.,TRBD2,TRBJ2-3,TRBV13,TGTGCCAGCAACGTAGCGGGTCGGGCAGATACGCAGTATTTT,CASNVAGRADTQYF
.,.,TRBJ2-7,TRBV4-3,TGCGCCAGCAGCCAAGCGAGGGCATCTACCTACGAGCAGTACTTC,CASSQARASTYEQYF
.,.,TRBJ2-5,TRBV19,TGTGCCAGTAGTGAACGACTCGGGACCCAGTACTTC,CASSERLGTQYF
.,TRBD1,TRBJ2-7,TRBV5-1,TGCGCCAGCAGCTATAGGACAGGGGGCGAGCAGTACTTC,CASSYRTGGEQYF
.,TRBD2,TRBJ2-2,TRBV6-5,TGTGCCAGCAGTTACTCGAGCGGGGGTACACCACCGCTGTTTTTT,CASSYSSGGTPPLFF
.,TRBD2,TRBJ2-3,TRBV9,TGTGCCAGCAGCGTAGCTAGCGGGATGGGGACAGATACGCAGTATTTT,CASSVASGMGTDTQYF
.,.,TRBJ2-2,TRBV2,TGTGCCAGCACGTCGACTACCGTCTCCGGGGAGCTGTTTTTT,CASTSTTVSGELFF
.,.,TRBJ1-2,TRBV18,TGTGCCAGCTCACTCCGGACCCACAACGCGAGGGATTTCTCTGGCTACACCTTC,CASSLRTHNARDFSGYTF
.,.,TRBJ1-4,TRBV27,TGTGCCAGCAGTTTAGCTGCGGGGTTGGGCGAAAAACTGTTTTTT,CASSLAAGLGEKLFF
.,.,TRBJ2-1,TRBV6-5,TGTGCCAGCAGCACCTCCCGGGGTGCCAATGAGCAGTTCTTC,CASSTSRGANEQFF
.,TRBD2,TRBJ2-7,TRBV5-1,TGCGCCAGCCGGGAGGGGTCCACTCCCTACGAGCAGTACTTC,CASREGSTPYEQYF